This paragraph reports one TCR beta chain. Its antigen is undetermined. The data are from a study of T cell repertoires in cytomegalovirus infection. Study-wide background: CMV infection together with matching HLA type was indicated by public TCR beta signatures.

The study's findings and limits: HLA-C-restricted CMV clonotypes gave the most frequent clonotype in two of eight donors.

The germline CDR1 and CDR2 sequences are MNHNY and SVGAGI (reference sequence). Trimming removed 1 base from V and 10 bases from J; junction bases left unmatched: 14. The CDR3 consists of 17 residues. In TCRdb, the reads were re-called with MiXCR into one record per CDR3 protein. The table shows around 530,000 distinct CDR3 sequences, with about a quarter occurring only once. This chain joins TRBV6-6 and TRBJ2-1, with 9 bases matching TRBD1. Input material: PBMCs. The receptor was derived from a human donor in good health (CMV status not recorded). Some clones in this sample may be carry-over from other donors' samples. The CDR3 spells CASSYLGSDRGTFEQFF. CDR3 in DNA: TGTGCCAGCAGTTACTTGGGGTCGGACAGGGGAACCTTCGAGCAGTTCTTC.